The 21 T cell receptor beta chains below come from one sample, sequenced in a study of T-cell memory formation after mild COVID-19. Each CDR3 protein is one row after TCRdb ran MiXCR on the 5' RACE reads. The sample comprises about 210,000 distinct CDR3 sequences, around 27% of which are singletons, and roughly 11% rests with the top ten. Sample: PBMCs or a T cell subset sorted from them (not recorded which). These receptors all come from an adult woman who had mild COVID-19 (a few samples of this study predate the infection). Cell type and time point are not known.

The chain uses TRBV12-3 or TRBV12-4 and TRBJ1-2; a possible D gene is TRBD1 (5 bases). The CDR3 consists of 12 residues. V was clipped by 10 bases and J by 7 bases, with 16 bases between them. The CDR3: CATGSGIFGYTF. DNA for the CDR3: TGTGCCACCGGGTCAGGGATTTTTGGCTACACCTTC.

This chain connects TRBV21-1 to TRBJ2-7; the table's D call, TRBD1, was not checked against the DNA. TRBV21-1 is marked as a pseudogene. The CDR3 is made up of 15 amino acids. The CDR3: CASSKVRTELYEQYF. CDR3 DNA sequence: TGTGCCAGCAGCAAAGTCAGGACAGAACTATACGAGCAGTACTTC.

V usage is TRBV20-1 and J usage is TRBJ1-4, with D tentatively TRBD1 (5 bases). V lost 0 bases and J lost 5, with 7 bases in between. The CDR3 sequence is 13 residues long. The germline CDR1 and CDR2 sequences are DFQATT and SNEGSKA (reference sequence). CDR3 sequence reads: CSAREGVNEKLFF. In nucleotides, the CDR3 is TGCAGTGCTAGAGAGGGGGTCAATGAAAAACTGTTTTTT.

J is TRBJ2-4 and V is TRBV12-3 or TRBV12-4; 8 positions agree with TRBD2. Trimming at V came to 2 bases and at J to 1 base, leaving 1 base not matched to a gene. The CDR3 is 15 residues long. CDR3 nucleotides: TGTGCCAGCAGTTTACTAGCGGGCGCCAAAAACATTCAGTACTTC. Amino acid sequence: CASSLLAGAKNIQYF.

The gene calls are TRBV7-9 and TRBJ2-5, with no clear D. V gave up 2 bases and J gave up 5 bases, with 12 bases separating them. This CDR3 spans 14 amino acids. Germline loops: CDR1 SEHNR, CDR2 FQNEAQ (reference sequence). The DNA of the CDR3 is TGTGCCAGCAGCTTATCGACGGGTTGGGAGACCCAGTACTTC. It yields the protein CASSLSTGWETQYF.

This chain uses TRBV5-1 with TRBJ2-3, with D perhaps matching TRBD2 (5 bases). Between the trimmed V and J ends, which lost 4 bases and 2 bases, there was a span of 20 bases. The CDR3 has 17 amino acids. From germline, CDR1 is SGHRS and CDR2 YFSETQ. CDR3 region: CASSPNPTSGLTDTQYF. CDR3 bases: TGCGCCAGCAGCCCCAACCCAACAAGCGGCCTCACAGATACGCAGTATTTT.

This clonotype appeared many times. The chain recombines TRBV7-2 with TRBJ2-3; 7 bases are a match to TRBD2. The CDR3 has 15 residues. Germline V gene sequence: CDR1 SGHTA, CDR2 FQGNSA. J was trimmed by 6 bases and V by 3 bases; bases with no gene match: 9. The CDR3, as DNA: TGTGCCAGCAGCTTTACGGGAGGTCGGTCGGATACGCAGTATTTT. Its translation is CASSFTGGRSDTQYF.

The rearrangement uses TRBV16 and TRBJ2-3; D may be TRBD1 (5 bases). The length of the CDR3 is 15 residues. V was trimmed by 2 bases and J by 2 bases, leaving 11 bases between them. Germline values: CDR1 KGHSY, CDR2 FQNENV. In nucleotides, the CDR3 is TGTGCCAGCAGCCAAAGAGTGGGGCTCACAGATACGCAGTATTTT. This translates into CASSQRVGLTDTQYF.

This clonotype came up many times. The chain combines TRBV11-2 with TRBJ2-7; the D is unclear. Germline assignment: CDR1 SGHAT and CDR2 FQNNGV. V was cut by 1 base and J by 4 bases, with 11 bases left in between. There are 14 residues in the CDR3. The CDR3 nucleotides are TGTGCCAGCAGCTTAGGAGTGAATTTATACGAGCAGTACTTC. Protein product: CASSLGVNLYEQYF. Combining the CDR3 with reference TRBV11-2 and TRBJ2-7 gives the whole variable domain EAGVAQSPRYKIIEKRQSVAFWCNPISGHATLYWYQQILGQGPKLLIQFQNNGVVDDSQLPKDRFSAERLKGVDSTLKIQPAKLEDSAVYLCASSLGVNLYEQYFGPGTRLTVT.

The V call is TRBV7-9, the J call TRBJ1-2; no definite D call. This CDR3 is 13 amino acids long. V lost 1 base and J lost 4, with 7 bases in between. The germline gives CDR1 SEHNR, CDR2 FQNEAQ (reference sequence). CDR3 protein: CASSLGGGYGYTF. DNA of the CDR3: TGTGCCAGCAGCTTAGGTGGCGGCTATGGCTACACCTTC.

The rearrangement links TRBV5-1 to TRBJ1-1, with D tentatively TRBD1 (5 bases). The ends were cut back, 5 bases at V and 3 bases at J, with 14 bases in the middle. The CDR3 loop spans 14 amino acids. Germline lookup yields CDR1 SGHRS and CDR2 YFSETQ. CDR3 coding DNA: TGCGCCAGCAGGTTAGGGAGGGGAGACACTGAAGCTTTCTTT. Residues: CASRLGRGDTEAFF. Full variable domain (outside the CDR3, taken from reference TRBV5-1 and TRBJ1-1): KAGVTQTPRYLIKTRGQQVTLSCSPISGHRSVSWYQQTPGQGLQFLFEYFSETQRNKGNFPGRFSGRQFSNSRSEMNVSTLELGDSALYLCASRLGRGDTEAFFGQGTRLTVV.

In its sample, this clonotype was seen a few times. This chain connects TRBV9 to TRBJ2-3; tentative D call: TRBD2 (8 bases). V lost 3 bases, J lost 4 bases, and 18 bases lay in between. Looked up from germline, CDR1 is SGDLS and CDR2 is YYNGEE. There are 16 residues in the CDR3. CDR3 amino acids: CASSDEGAGGADTQYF. The CDR3 DNA reads as TGTGCCAGCAGCGACGAGGGGGCGGGAGGTGCAGATACGCAGTATTTT.

This clonotype was seen a few times. The chain links TRBV6-2 or TRBV6-3 to TRBJ1-1; tentatively, D is TRBD1 (6 bases). The germline gives CDR1 MNHEY, CDR2 SVGEGT. V was shortened by 6 bases and J by 1 base, with 18 bases between the two germline ends. The CDR3 consists of 16 residues. The DNA for the CDR3 is TGTGCCAGCAGACCTCCGGGACATTGGGAGAACACTGAAGCTTTCTTT. Translating it yields CASRPPGHWENTEAFF.

The rearrangement joins TRBV2 to TRBJ2-7; 7 nucleotides agree with TRBD1. This CDR3 comprises 18 residues. With 3 bases clipped from V and 4 bases from J, the junction kept 18 bases outside the gene matches. Germline CDR1 SNHLY, CDR2 FYNNEI. CDR3 sequence: CASSDPPGQALPSYEQYF. CDR3 DNA sequence: TGTGCCAGCAGTGATCCCCCTGGACAGGCCCTTCCTTCTTACGAGCAGTACTTC.

The table lists this clonotype with a few counts. The V call is TRBV7-2, the J call TRBJ2-1, with D possibly TRBD2 on 6 matching bases. Germline V CDR1 and CDR2: SGHTA, FQGNSA. The length of the CDR3 is 15 residues. V lost 4 bases to trimming and J lost 10 bases, with 20 bases between them. The CDR3 nucleotides read TGTGCCAGCAGCTCGCCGGGGGTGAGGGCCAGGGAGCAGTTCTTC. Translated: CASSSPGVRAREQFF.

This clonotype showed up just a few times. V gene TRBV12-3 or TRBV12-4 combines with J gene TRBJ1-1; D might be TRBD1 (5 bases). Trimming took off 2 bases at V and 3 bases at J, with 10 bases between the two ends. The CDR3 spans 14 residues. The CDR3 coding sequence is TGTGCCAGCAGTTTAAGAGGGACCTACACTGAAGCTTTCTTT. Translating gives CASSLRGTYTEAFF.

The gene calls are TRBV4-1 and TRBJ1-1; 7 bases match TRBD1. The V segment lost 3 bases and the J segment 1 base; nucleotides outside the gene matches: 5. The CDR3 length is 15 residues. CDR1 MGHRA and CDR2 YSYEKL come from the germline V gene. The CDR3 reads CASSHGGQRNTEAFF. CDR3 DNA: TGCGCCAGCAGCCATGGGGGACAGAGGAACACTGAAGCTTTCTTT.

This clonotype was seen more than once but under ten times. The chain has TRBV20-1 and TRBJ2-3; D might be TRBD1 or TRBD2, each matching 7 bases. The CDR3 covers 14 residues. Trimming took off 4 bases at V and 3 bases at J, with 14 bases between the two ends. CDR1 and CDR2 from the germline V gene are DFQATT and SNEGSKA (reference sequence). The CDR3 bases are TGCAGTGCTACCCCAGGGGGAGGGACAGATACGCAGTATTTT. Its protein is CSATPGGGTDTQYF.

The chain is built from TRBV29-1 and TRBJ2-5; tentative D call: TRBD2 (5 bases). The germline CDR1 and CDR2 sequences are SQVTM and ANQGSEA. Trimming cost V 4 bases and J 4 bases, with 13 bases left between them. CDR3 length: 13 amino acids. CDR3 amino acids: CSVVVRETETQYF. The CDR3 nucleotides are TGCAGCGTTGTGGTGAGGGAGACAGAGACCCAGTACTTC. The whole variable domain, filled in from reference TRBV29-1 and TRBJ2-5, reads SAVISQKPSRDICQRGTSLTIQCQVDSQVTMMFWYRQQPGQSLTLIATANQGSEATYESGFVIDKFPISRPNLTFSTLTVSNMSPEDSSIYLCSVVVRETETQYFGPGTRLLVL.

The chain employs TRBV6-5 and TRBJ2-3; D not certain. CDR1 MNHEY and CDR2 SVGAGI come from the germline V gene. Trimming removed 6 bases at V and 1 base at J, with 14 bases between. This CDR3 spans 15 amino acids. The CDR3 DNA is TGTGCCAGCAGCGTCGTGCCTGACGGCACAGATACGCAGTATTTT. The encoded protein is CASSVVPDGTDTQYF.

The sample holds many counts of this clonotype. The CDR3 DNA follows: TGTGCCAGCAGTTTTGGGTCGGGGACAGTATACAATGAGCAGTTCTTC. It codes for CASSFGSGTVYNEQFF. The chain links TRBV12-3 or TRBV12-4 to TRBJ2-1; TRBD1 agrees at 7 bases. The CDR3 loop spans 16 amino acids. V lost 3 bases to trimming and J lost 4 bases; unmatched junction nucleotides: 9.